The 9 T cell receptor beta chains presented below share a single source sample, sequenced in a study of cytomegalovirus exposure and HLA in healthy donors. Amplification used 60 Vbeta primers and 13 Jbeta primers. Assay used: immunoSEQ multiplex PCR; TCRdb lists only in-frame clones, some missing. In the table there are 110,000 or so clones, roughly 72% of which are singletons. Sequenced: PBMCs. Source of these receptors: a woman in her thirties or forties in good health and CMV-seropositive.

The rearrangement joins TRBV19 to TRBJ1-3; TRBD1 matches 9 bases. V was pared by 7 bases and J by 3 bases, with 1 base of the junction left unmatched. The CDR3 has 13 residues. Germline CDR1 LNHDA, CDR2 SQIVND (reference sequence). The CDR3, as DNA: TGTGCCAGTAACAGGGGGCTTGGAAACACCATATATTTT. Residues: CASNRGLGNTIYF.

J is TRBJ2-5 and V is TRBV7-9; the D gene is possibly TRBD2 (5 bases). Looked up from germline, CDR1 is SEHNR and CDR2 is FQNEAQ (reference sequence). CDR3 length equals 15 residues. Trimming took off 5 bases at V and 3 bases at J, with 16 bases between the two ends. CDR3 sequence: CASSGPGYREETQYF. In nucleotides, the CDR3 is TGTGCCAGCAGCGGCCCGGGATACAGAGAAGAGACCCAGTACTTC.

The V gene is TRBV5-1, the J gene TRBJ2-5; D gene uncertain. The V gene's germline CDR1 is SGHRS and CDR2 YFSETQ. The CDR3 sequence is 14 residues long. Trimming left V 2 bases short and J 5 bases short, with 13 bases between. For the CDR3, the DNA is TGCGCCAGCAGCTTCACTCCCATTCCGGAGACCCAGTACTTC. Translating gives CASSFTPIPETQYF. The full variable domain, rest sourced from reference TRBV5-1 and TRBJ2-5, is KAGVTQTPRYLIKTRGQQVTLSCSPISGHRSVSWYQQTPGQGLQFLFEYFSETQRNKGNFPGRFSGRQFSNSRSEMNVSTLELGDSALYLCASSFTPIPETQYFGPGTRLLVL.

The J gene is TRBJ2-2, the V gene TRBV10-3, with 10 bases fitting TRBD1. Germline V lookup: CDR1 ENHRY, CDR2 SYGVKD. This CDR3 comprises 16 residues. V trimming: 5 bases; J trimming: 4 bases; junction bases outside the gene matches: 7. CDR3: CAISHDRGPGTGELFF. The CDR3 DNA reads TGTGCCATCAGTCACGACAGGGGGCCGGGCACCGGGGAGCTGTTTTTT.

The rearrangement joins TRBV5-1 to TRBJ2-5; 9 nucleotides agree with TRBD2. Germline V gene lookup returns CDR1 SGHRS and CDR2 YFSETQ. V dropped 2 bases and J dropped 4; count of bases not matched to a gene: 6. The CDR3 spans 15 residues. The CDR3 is CASSFQRGAIETQYF. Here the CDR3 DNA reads TGCGCCAGCAGCTTTCAGCGGGGGGCCATAGAGACCCAGTACTTC.

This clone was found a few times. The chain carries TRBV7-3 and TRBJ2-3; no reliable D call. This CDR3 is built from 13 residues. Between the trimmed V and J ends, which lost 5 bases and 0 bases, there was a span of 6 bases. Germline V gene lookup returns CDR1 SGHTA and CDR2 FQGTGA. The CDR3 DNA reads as TGTGCCAGCAGCCTCGGGAGCACAGATACGCAGTATTTT. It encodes CASSLGSTDTQYF.

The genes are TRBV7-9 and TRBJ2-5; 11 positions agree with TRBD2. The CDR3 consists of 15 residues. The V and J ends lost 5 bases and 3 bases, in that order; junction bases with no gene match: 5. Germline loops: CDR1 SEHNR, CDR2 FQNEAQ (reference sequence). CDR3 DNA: TGTGCCAGCAGCACCAGACTAGCGGGGAAAGAGACCCAGTACTTC. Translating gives CASSTRLAGKETQYF.

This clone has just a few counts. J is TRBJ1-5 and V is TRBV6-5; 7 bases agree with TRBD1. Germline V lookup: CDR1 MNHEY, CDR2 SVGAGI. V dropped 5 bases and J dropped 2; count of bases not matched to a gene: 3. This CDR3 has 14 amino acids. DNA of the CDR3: TGTGCCAGCAGTCGCACAGGGGGCAATCAGCCCCAGCATTTT. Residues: CASSRTGGNQPQHF.

CDR3 in amino acids: CASSSKPDSYEQYF. CDR3 nucleotides: TGTGCCAGCAGCTCCAAACCGGACAGCTACGAGCAGTACTTC. V gene TRBV13 combines with J gene TRBJ2-7, with D possibly being TRBD1 (6 bases). The germline V gene has CDR1 PRHDT and CDR2 FYEKMQ (reference sequence). V was clipped by 4 bases and J by 3 bases, with 13 bases between them. The length of the CDR3 is 14 residues.